Below are 28 T cell receptor beta chains sequenced from a single sample in a study of PD-1 blockade in classical Hodgkin lymphoma. Patients all relapsed after autologous stem cell transplantation, and there was variation in brentuximab vedotin exposure. This table comes from immunoSEQ multiplex PCR, and its TCRdb copy is limited to in-frame clones, with some not included. The data hold under 70,000 clones, with about two thirds observed a single time. The sequencing used peripheral blood mononuclear cells (PBMCs), collected before the second cycle of nivolumab. These receptors all come from a human donor with classical Hodgkin lymphoma.

By sample share, this clone is medium-sized. The J gene is TRBJ2-3, the V gene TRBV2, with D possibly being TRBD2 (7 bases). Germline V gives CDR1 SNHLY, CDR2 FYNNEI. The CDR3 contains 15 residues. V was trimmed by 2 bases and J by 1 base, leaving 10 bases between them. The CDR3 here is CASSESGGRTDTQYF. The CDR3 region has the DNA TGTGCCAGCAGTGAATCGGGGGGCCGCACAGATACGCAGTATTTT.

The rearrangement links TRBV5-1 to TRBJ1-6; tentative D call: TRBD1 (6 bases). There are 14 residues in the CDR3. CDR1 and CDR2 from the germline V gene are SGHRS and YFSETQ. V lost 1 base and J 8 bases, leaving 10 bases between the germline ends. CDR3 nucleotides: TGCGCCAGCAGCTTGTCAGGGGTGGATTCACCCCTCCACTTT. Encoded protein: CASSLSGVDSPLHF.

This chain connects TRBV27 to TRBJ2-7; TRBD1 is a possible D gene (6 bases). This CDR3 contains 14 residues. With 5 bases removed from V and 2 bases from J, the gap between germline ends came to 13 bases. Germline CDR1 MNHEY, CDR2 SMNVEV (reference sequence). The CDR3 sequence is CASSVSGTTYEQYF. The DNA of the CDR3 is TGTGCCAGCAGTGTCTCCGGGACAACCTACGAGCAGTACTTC.

The chain employs TRBV30 and TRBJ2-2, with D tentatively TRBD2 (7 bases). Germline V gene data show CDR1 as GTSNPN and CDR2 as SVGIG (reference sequence). This CDR3 spans 16 amino acids. Trimming removed 3 bases at V and 0 bases at J, with 14 bases between. CDR3 nucleotide sequence: TGTGCCTGGAGGCGGGGCGGGGGCCCGAACACCGGGGAGCTGTTTTTT. This translates into CAWRRGGGPNTGELFF.

The CDR3 DNA reads as TGTGCCATCTCACGGGGGAGAAGCTACGAGCAGTACTTC. It codes for CAISRGRSYEQYF. This chain joins TRBV2 and TRBJ2-7; tentative D call: TRBD2 (6 bases). The CDR3 contains 13 residues. V was clipped by 10 bases and J by 3 bases, with 16 bases between them. Germline V gene data show CDR1 as SNHLY and CDR2 as FYNNEI.

The rearrangement uses TRBV2 and TRBJ2-2, with 8 bases that match TRBD1. Per germline, CDR1 SNHLY and CDR2 FYNNEI. CDR3 length: 12 amino acids. The V and J ends lost 10 bases and 10 bases, in that order; junction bases with no gene match: 8. CDR3 amino acids: CAILSQGEELFF. The CDR3, as DNA: TGTGCCATCCTATCACAGGGGGAGGAGCTGTTTTTT.

CDR3 protein: CASSPWTNSGNTIYF. CDR3 bases: TGTGCCAGCAGCCCCTGGACTAACTCTGGAAACACCATATATTTT. The gene calls are TRBV5-8 and TRBJ1-3; D is ambiguous. Per the germline V gene, CDR1 is SGHTS and CDR2 is YDEGEE. V lost 4 bases and J lost 0, with 11 bases in between. CDR3 length equals 15 residues.

The CDR3 DNA reads TGTGCCAGCAGTTTGGGATTAGGGGGACAGGGTAGCTATGGCTACACCTTC. Protein product: CASSLGLGGQGSYGYTF. This chain connects TRBV28 to TRBJ1-2; 9 positions match TRBD1. Germline-derived CDR1 and CDR2 are MDHEN and SYDVKM. The ends lost 3 bases at V and 4 bases at J; junction bases unmatched: 12. This CDR3 is 17 amino acids long.

This chain links TRBV9 with TRBJ2-3, with unresolved D. The CDR3 length is 15 residues. Deletions cut 1 base from V and 4 bases from J, with 13 bases between. Germline V gene sequence: CDR1 SGDLS, CDR2 YYNGEE. CDR3 in amino acids: CASSVSPLAADTQYF. The CDR3 DNA is TGTGCCAGCAGCGTAAGCCCGTTGGCGGCAGATACGCAGTATTTT.

The chain joins TRBV25-1 to TRBJ1-2, with 9 bases fitting TRBD1. Germline V gene data show CDR1 as MGHDK and CDR2 as SYGVNS. CDR3 length: 13 amino acids. V gave up 6 bases and J gave up 6 bases; unmatched junction bases: 5. The CDR3 bases are TGTGCCAGCAGAGGGACAGGGTATCATGGCTACACCTTC. Protein: CASRGTGYHGYTF.

The V and J genes are TRBV5-8 and TRBJ1-4; D uncertain. Germline lookup yields CDR1 SGHTS and CDR2 YDEGEE. CDR3 length: 15 residues. Trimming cost V 6 bases and J 0 bases, with 12 bases left between them. CDR3 DNA sequence: TGTGCCAGCACCCCTGTTGGTACAACTAATGAAAAACTGTTTTTT. It translates to CASTPVGTTNEKLFF. Looking up the rest from reference TRBV5-8 and TRBJ1-4 gives the full variable domain: EAGVTQSPTHLIKTRGQQATLRCSPISGHTSVYWYQQALGLGLQFLLWYDEGEERNRGNFPPRFSGRQFPNYSSELNVNALELEDSALYLCASTPVGTTNEKLFFGSGTQLSVL.

The rearrangement joins TRBV5-1 to TRBJ1-1; D ambiguous. V was pared by 0 bases and J by 0 bases, with 9 bases between. Germline V gives CDR1 SGHRS, CDR2 YFSETQ. The CDR3 is 15 residues long. The CDR3 reads CASSLGQNMNTEAFF. The CDR3 nucleotides read TGCGCCAGCAGCTTGGGGCAGAATATGAACACTGAAGCTTTCTTT.

The gene calls are TRBV9 and TRBJ2-7, with 7 nucleotides matching TRBD1. Germline loops: CDR1 SGDLS, CDR2 YYNGEE. The V gene end was trimmed by 0 bases and the J gene end by 8 bases; junction bases not matched to a gene: 14. The length of the CDR3 is 16 residues. CDR3 residues: CASSVDTGTVPTKQYF. CDR3 sequence (DNA): TGTGCCAGCAGCGTAGATACCGGGACAGTCCCTACAAAGCAGTACTTC.

This clone was seen more than once but under ten times. The gene calls are TRBV9 and TRBJ2-5; a weak D match, TRBD1 (7 bases). V dropped 2 bases and J dropped 10 bases, with 12 bases sitting between them. CDR3 length: 12 residues. Per the germline V gene, CDR1 is SGDLS and CDR2 is YYNGEE. CDR3 sequence: CASSVQGGDQYF. In DNA form, the CDR3 reads TGTGCCAGCAGCGTGCAGGGGGGCGACCAGTACTTC.

This rearrangement joins TRBV11-2 to TRBJ1-2; D unresolved. V was trimmed by 6 bases and J by 4 bases, leaving 12 bases between them. The germline V gene has CDR1 SGHAT and CDR2 FQNNGV. This CDR3 comprises 13 residues. CDR3 DNA: TGTGCCAGCAGTCCGGCGGACGGCTATGGCTACACCTTC. Residues: CASSPADGYGYTF.

The chain's CDR3 is CATSRAGVLYNEQFF. Here the CDR3 DNA reads TGTGCCACCAGCAGAGCGGGGGTCCTCTACAATGAGCAGTTCTTC. This sequence joins TRBV15 and TRBJ2-1; the D gene is possibly TRBD2 (6 bases). Between the trimmed V and J ends, which lost 1 base and 3 bases, there was a span of 10 bases. This CDR3 spans 15 amino acids. Germline V gives CDR1 LNHNV, CDR2 YYDKDF (reference sequence).

V gene TRBV11-2 combines with J gene TRBJ2-7; no clear D. Germline lookup yields CDR1 SGHAT and CDR2 FQNNGV. Between the trimmed V and J ends, which lost 1 base and 2 bases, there was a span of 9 bases. The CDR3 sequence is 14 residues long. This CDR3 is CASSLAGPTYEQYF. The CDR3 bases are TGTGCCAGCAGCTTAGCGGGCCCTACCTACGAGCAGTACTTC.

The V and J genes are TRBV6-5 and TRBJ2-2; D remains unclear. The V gene lost 9 bases and the J gene lost 6 bases, with 14 bases spanning the gap. Per germline, CDR1 MNHEY and CDR2 SVGAGI. The CDR3 totals 13 residues. CDR3 in amino acids: CASGQHHPGELFF. As DNA, the CDR3 is TGTGCCAGTGGGCAGCACCACCCCGGGGAGCTGTTTTTT.

This clone turned up a few times. The gene calls are TRBV5-1 and TRBJ2-1; a possible D gene is TRBD2 (5 bases). The CDR3 runs to 12 residues. Trimming took 4 bases from V and 5 from J, leaving 7 bases between them. Germline V gene sequence: CDR1 SGHRS, CDR2 YFSETQ. CDR3 coding DNA: TGCGCCAGCAGCACGGGGAACAATGAGCAGTTCTTC. Translating gives CASSTGNNEQFF.

This clone was observed a handful of times. This rearrangement joins TRBV27 to TRBJ2-3; D gene ambiguous. The ends were cut back, 3 bases at V and 6 bases at J, with 10 bases in the middle. The germline V gene encodes CDR1 MNHEY and CDR2 SMNVEV (reference sequence). The CDR3 sequence is 13 residues long. CDR3 sequence (DNA): TGTGCCAGCAGTTTGAATGGGCTGGATACGCAGTATTTT. Its translation: CASSLNGLDTQYF.

CDR3 nucleotide sequence: TGTGCCAGTAACCCCCATACGGGGAAATCTTTCTTT. This codes for CASNPHTGKSFF. This rearrangement joins TRBV19 to TRBJ1-1; D remains ambiguous. Germline CDR1 LNHDA, CDR2 SQIVND (reference sequence). Trimming removed 7 bases from V and 12 bases from J, with 18 bases in between. The length of the CDR3 is 12 residues.

This clone turned up a few times. The CDR3 reads CASSLPGLSYNEQFF. CDR3 DNA sequence: TGTGCCAGCAGTTTACCGGGGCTCTCCTACAATGAGCAGTTCTTC. The chain combines TRBV27 with TRBJ2-1; the D gene could be TRBD1 or TRBD2 (5 bases each). This CDR3 is built from 15 residues. V was shortened by 2 bases and J by 0 bases, with 8 bases between the two germline ends. Germline V lookup: CDR1 MNHEY, CDR2 SMNVEV (reference sequence).

The table lists this clone with a count of one. This sequence joins TRBV11-3 and TRBJ1-5, with a possible D match to TRBD1 (6 bases). Trimming pared 5 bases from V and 5 bases from J, leaving 13 bases between. The CDR3 is 14 residues long. Per the germline V gene, CDR1 is SGHNT and CDR2 is YENEEA. CDR3 amino acids: CASSRGGLDQPQHF. As DNA, the CDR3 is TGTGCCAGCAGCCGCGGGGGCCTCGATCAGCCCCAGCATTTT.

The rearrangement links TRBV5-1 to TRBJ2-7; no clear D. Germline CDR1 reads SGHRS; CDR2 reads YFSETQ. The CDR3 length is 11 residues. With 0 bases removed from V and 5 bases from J, the gap between germline ends came to 3 bases. The CDR3, as DNA: TGCGCCAGCAGCTTGGGGAACGAGCAGTACTTC. Amino acids: CASSLGNEQYF.

This clone was picked up a small number of times. The chain carries TRBV5-1 and TRBJ2-3; D is ambiguous. The ends were cut back, 2 bases at V and 1 base at J, with 14 bases in the middle. The germline V gene encodes CDR1 SGHRS and CDR2 YFSETQ. This CDR3 has 16 amino acids. CDR3 protein: CASSLVGNAGTDTQYF. In nucleotides, the CDR3 is TGCGCCAGCAGCTTAGTTGGGAACGCGGGCACAGATACGCAGTATTTT.

This clone was observed a handful of times. Other DNA sequences in the same sample also yield this CDR3. As DNA, the CDR3 is TGTGCCAGCAGTGAGGGGCCAGGGACCTATGGCTACACCTTC. Protein product: CASSEGPGTYGYTF. The genes are TRBV2 and TRBJ1-2; tentative D call: TRBD1 (5 bases). CDR3 length equals 14 residues. Between the trimmed V and J ends, which lost 3 bases and 4 bases, there was a span of 12 bases. Germline CDR1 is SNHLY and CDR2 is FYNNEI. The full variable domain, with the rest looked up from reference TRBV2 and TRBJ1-2, is EPEVTQTPSHQVTQMGQEVILRCVPISNHLYFYWYRQILGQKVEFLVSFYNNEISEKSEIFDDQFSVERPDGSNFTLKIRSTKLEDSAMYFCASSEGPGTYGYTFGSGTRLTVV.

The chain combines TRBV5-1 with TRBJ2-5, with TRBD1 matching over 9 bases. CDR3 length: 16 amino acids. After removal of 4 bases from V and 5 bases from J, the junction contained 12 bases not matched to a gene. The V gene's germline CDR1 is SGHRS and CDR2 YFSETQ. CDR3 sequence (DNA): TGCGCCAGCAGCCTAACTTCGGACAGGGGAGGGGAGACCCAGTACTTC. Translating gives CASSLTSDRGGETQYF.

The chain has TRBV29-1 and TRBJ1-6, with no clear D. The CDR3 has 13 amino acids. V was trimmed by 4 bases and J by 9 bases, leaving 13 bases between them. Germline lookup yields CDR1 SQVTM and CDR2 ANQGSEA. In DNA form, the CDR3 reads TGCAGCGTTGTGACTGGGCCCGGTTCACCCCTCCACTTT. Its translation: CSVVTGPGSPLHF.